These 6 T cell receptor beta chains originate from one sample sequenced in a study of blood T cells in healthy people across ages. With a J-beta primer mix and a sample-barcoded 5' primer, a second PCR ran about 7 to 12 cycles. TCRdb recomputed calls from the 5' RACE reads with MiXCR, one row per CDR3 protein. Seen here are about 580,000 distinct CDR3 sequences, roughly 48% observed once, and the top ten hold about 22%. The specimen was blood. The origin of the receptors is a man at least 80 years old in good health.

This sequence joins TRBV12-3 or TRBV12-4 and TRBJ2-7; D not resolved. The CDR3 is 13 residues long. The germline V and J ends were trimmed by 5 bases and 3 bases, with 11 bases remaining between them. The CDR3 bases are TGTGCCAGCAGTCTTGTCCCCTACTACGAGCAGTACTTC. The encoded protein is CASSLVPYYEQYF.

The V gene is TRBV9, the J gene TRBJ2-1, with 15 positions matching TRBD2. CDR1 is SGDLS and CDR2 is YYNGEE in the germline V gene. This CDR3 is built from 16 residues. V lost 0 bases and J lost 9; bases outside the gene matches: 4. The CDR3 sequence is CASSVAGTSGRREQFF. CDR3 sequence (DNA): TGTGCCAGCAGCGTAGCGGGGACTAGCGGGAGGCGTGAGCAGTTCTTC.

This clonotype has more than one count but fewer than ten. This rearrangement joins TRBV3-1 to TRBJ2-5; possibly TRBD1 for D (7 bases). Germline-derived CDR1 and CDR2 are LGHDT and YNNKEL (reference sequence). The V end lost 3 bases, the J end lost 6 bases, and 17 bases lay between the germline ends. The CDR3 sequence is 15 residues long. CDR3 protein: CASSQGGRGTKTQYF. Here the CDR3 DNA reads TGTGCCAGCAGCCAGGGAGGCAGGGGGACGAAGACCCAGTACTTC.

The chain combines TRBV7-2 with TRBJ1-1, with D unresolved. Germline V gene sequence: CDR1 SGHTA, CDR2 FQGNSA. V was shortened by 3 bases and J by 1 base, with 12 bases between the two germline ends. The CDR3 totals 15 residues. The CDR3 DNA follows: TGTGCCAGCAGCTTTCTTGGACTGCAGAACACTGAAGCTTTCTTT. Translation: CASSFLGLQNTEAFF.

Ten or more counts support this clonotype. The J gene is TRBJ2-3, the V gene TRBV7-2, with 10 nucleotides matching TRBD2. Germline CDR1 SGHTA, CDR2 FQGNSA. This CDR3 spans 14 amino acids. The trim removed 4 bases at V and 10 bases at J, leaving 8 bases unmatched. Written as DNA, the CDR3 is TGTGCCAGCAGCTCGGGACTAGCGTCTGAGGCGCAGTATTTT. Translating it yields CASSSGLASEAQYF.

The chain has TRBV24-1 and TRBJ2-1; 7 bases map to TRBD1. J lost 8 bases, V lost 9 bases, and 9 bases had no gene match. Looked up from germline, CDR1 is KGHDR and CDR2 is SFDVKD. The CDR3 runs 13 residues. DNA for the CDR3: TGTGCCACCGGGACAGTACTAAACGATGAGCAGTTCTTC. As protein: CATGTVLNDEQFF.